A selection of T cell receptor beta chains follows, all from one sample in a study of OX40 agonist ivuxolimab in advanced cancers. Data came from immunoSEQ multiplex PCR; TCRdb stores just in-frame clones and leaves some out. In the table there are under 70,000 clones, about 93% of which are singletons. The sequences come from CD4+ or CD8+ T cells sorted from blood, collected in a trial of the OX40 agonist ivuxolimab. These receptors originate from an adult with an advanced solid tumor such as melanoma, head and neck, liver or kidney cancer. CDR3s include the opening cysteine and the closing phenylalanine or tryptophan. Fields, in order: J gene, V gene, D gene, clone size, CDR3 DNA, CDR3 protein. D genes are given only for firm matches. Expanded clones get a size class; other rows say once, few or many, or leave the size out.

>TRBJ2-1|TRBV7-9|-|once
TGTGCCAGCAGCTCGGTCTACAATGAGCAGTTCTTC
CASSSVYNEQFF
>TRBJ2-1|TRBV6-5|TRBD1|-
TGTGCCAGCAGACGACAGGGTGTGTACAATGAGCAGTTCTTC
CASRRQGVYNEQFF
>TRBJ1-5|TRBV30|-|few
TGTGCCTGGAATCCGGGGCTAGGGAATCAGCCCCAGCATTTT
CAWNPGLGNQPQHF
>TRBJ2-1|TRBV11-2|TRBD2|-
TGTGCCAGCAGCTTAGAGGCTAGCGGGAGATACAATGAGCAGTTCTTC
CASSLEASGRYNEQFF
>TRBJ2-5|TRBV6-6|-|-
TGTGCCAGCAGTTACCCAGGGGAGTCGGAGACCCAGTACTTC
CASSYPGESETQYF
>TRBJ2-7|TRBV7-9|-|-
TGTGCCAGCAGCTTCCCAAGCCTTTACGAGCAGTACTTC
CASSFPSLYEQYF
>TRBJ2-5|TRBV12-5|-|-
TGTGCTAGTGGTTTGGTTTTCGGAACAGGGACGGAGACCCAGTACTTC
CASGLVFGTGTETQYF
>TRBJ2-7|TRBV7-3|TRBD2|-
TGTGCCAGCAGCCCCACGGGGGGACCCTACGAGCAGTACTTC
CASSPTGGPYEQYF
>TRBJ2-3|TRBV7-8|TRBD2|-
TGTGCCAGCAGCTTTTATCTAGCGGGGGGGCCCTCAGATACGCAGTATTTT
CASSFYLAGGPSDTQYF
>TRBJ1-1|TRBV29-1|-|-
TGCAGCGTTGAAGACCCCAGCCCGAACACTGAAGCTTTCTTT
CSVEDPSPNTEAFF
>TRBJ1-1|TRBV6-5|TRBD1|-
TGTGCCAGCAGGGGACAGGGGCCCGATGAAGCTTTCTTT
CASRGQGPDEAFF
>TRBJ1-4|TRBV27|-|-
TGTGCCAGCAGTTTAGGGTCGGGCCTTCGAAATGAAAAACTGTTTTTT
CASSLGSGLRNEKLFF
>TRBJ2-7|TRBV11-2|-|-
TGTGCCAGCAGCACTCGGGACAACTCCTACGAGCAGTACTTC
CASSTRDNSYEQYF
>TRBJ2-1|TRBV6-4|TRBD2|-
TGTGCCAGCAGTGACTGGGCGGGGGGCTACAATGAGCAGTTCTTC
CASSDWAGGYNEQFF
>TRBJ1-2|TRBV9|TRBD1|-
TGTGCCAGCAGCGGTCGACAGGGCTCGTGGGGGGGCTACACCTTC
CASSGRQGSWGGYTF
>TRBJ2-1|TRBV13|-|-
TGTGCCAGCAGCCTTGAAGGGGCGGGTTCCAATGAGCAGTTCTTC
CASSLEGAGSNEQFF
>TRBJ2-3|TRBV5-1|TRBD2|once
TGCGCCAGCAGCTTGACCAGCGGGGGGGGCACAGATACGCAGTATTTT
CASSLTSGGGTDTQYF
>TRBJ2-1|TRBV13|-|-
TGTGCCAGCAGTCATTGGGGGGAATCGTACAATGAGCAGTTCTTC
CASSHWGESYNEQFF
>TRBJ1-1|TRBV5-6|-|once
TGTGCCAGCAGCCCGGGTAGCCGACCCGTCGACACTGAAGCTTTCTTT
CASSPGSRPVDTEAFF
>TRBJ2-2|TRBV4-1|-|-
TGCGCCAGCAGCCACACCTACACCGGGGAGCTGTTTTTT
CASSHTYTGELFF
>TRBJ1-2|TRBV7-8|-|-
TGTGCCAGCAGCTTAGCCCTCTTCGGAGCTTGGCAGGGTCAGAATGGCTACACCTTC
CASSLALFGAWQGQNGYTF
>TRBJ2-5|TRBV9|TRBD1|-
TGTGCCAGCAGCGGAGACAGGGCTGGCCAAGAGACCCAGTACTTC
CASSGDRAGQETQYF
>TRBJ1-3|TRBV7-6|-|-
TGTGCCAGCAGCTTAGAAGCAGGGACTGGAAACACCATATATTTT
CASSLEAGTGNTIYF